The present TCR beta chain was sequenced within a study of T cells in Graves' hyperthyroidism and ophthalmopathy. Across the study: Peripheral blood was obtained at initial diagnosis, preceding any treatment.

Hyperthyroidism was newly diagnosed in patients aged 18 to 65 (duration under 2 months). The PBMCs were taken from over 9.5 ml of fresh peripheral blood. Trimming took 2 bases from V and 1 from J, leaving 8 bases between them. There are 14 residues in the CDR3. The investigators amplified TCR beta CDR3 regions from RNA transcripts. The HTBI primer set drove a first-round RT-PCR of the TCR CDR3. From the multiplex PCR reads, TCRdb called clonotypes with MiXCR, one entry per CDR3 protein. The sample includes 750,000 to 900,000 distinct CDR3 sequences, 35% to 40% of them seen just once. Sequenced input: blood. The rearrangement links TRBV12-3 or TRBV12-4 to TRBJ1-1; D gene uncertain. The sequence came from a young man with Graves' hyperthyroidism. In DNA form, the CDR3 reads TGTGCCAGCAGTTTAAAAAACGCGAACACTGAAGCTTTCTTT. Residues: CASSLKNANTEAFF.